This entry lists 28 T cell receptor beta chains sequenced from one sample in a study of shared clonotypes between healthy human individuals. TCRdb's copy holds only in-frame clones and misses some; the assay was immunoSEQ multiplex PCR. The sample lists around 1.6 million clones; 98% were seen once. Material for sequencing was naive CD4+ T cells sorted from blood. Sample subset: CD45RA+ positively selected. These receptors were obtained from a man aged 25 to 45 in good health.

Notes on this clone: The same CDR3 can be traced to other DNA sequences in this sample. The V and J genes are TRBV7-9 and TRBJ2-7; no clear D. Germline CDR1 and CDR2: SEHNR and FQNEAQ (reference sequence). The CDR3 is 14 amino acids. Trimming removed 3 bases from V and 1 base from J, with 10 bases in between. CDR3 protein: CASSFGTVSYEQYF. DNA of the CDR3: TGTGCCAGCAGCTTCGGCACCGTTTCCTACGAGCAGTACTTC.

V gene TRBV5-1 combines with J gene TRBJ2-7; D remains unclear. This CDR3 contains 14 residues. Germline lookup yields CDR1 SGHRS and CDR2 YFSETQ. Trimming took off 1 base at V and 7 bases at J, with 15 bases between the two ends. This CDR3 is CASSLQASVGEQYF. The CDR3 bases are TGCGCCAGCAGCTTGCAGGCATCCGTGGGGGAGCAGTACTTC.

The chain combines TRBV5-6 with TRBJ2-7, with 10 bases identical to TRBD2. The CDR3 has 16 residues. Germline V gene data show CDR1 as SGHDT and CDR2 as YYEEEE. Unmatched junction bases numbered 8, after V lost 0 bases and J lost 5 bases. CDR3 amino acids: CASSLGPSGSLNEQYF. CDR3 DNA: TGTGCCAGCAGCTTGGGTCCTAGCGGGAGTTTAAACGAGCAGTACTTC.

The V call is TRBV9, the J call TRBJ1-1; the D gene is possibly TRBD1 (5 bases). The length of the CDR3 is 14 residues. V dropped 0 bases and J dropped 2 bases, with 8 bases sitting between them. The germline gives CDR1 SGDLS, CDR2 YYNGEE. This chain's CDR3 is CASSVGDSNTEAFF. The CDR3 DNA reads TGTGCCAGCAGCGTAGGGGACTCTAACACTGAAGCTTTCTTT.

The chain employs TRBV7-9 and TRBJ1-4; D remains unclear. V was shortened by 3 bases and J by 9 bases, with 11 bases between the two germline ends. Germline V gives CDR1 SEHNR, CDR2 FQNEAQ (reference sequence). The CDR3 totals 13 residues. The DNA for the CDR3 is TGTGCCAGCAGCTTGGAATTAGGAAAAAAACTGTTTTTT. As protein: CASSLELGKKLFF.

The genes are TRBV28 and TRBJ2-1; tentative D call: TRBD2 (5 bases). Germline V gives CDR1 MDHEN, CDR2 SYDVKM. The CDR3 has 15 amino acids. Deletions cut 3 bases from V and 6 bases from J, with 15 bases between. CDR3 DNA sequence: TGTGCCAGCAGTTTTTCAACACGGGGAAGCAATGAGCAGTTCTTC. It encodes CASSFSTRGSNEQFF.

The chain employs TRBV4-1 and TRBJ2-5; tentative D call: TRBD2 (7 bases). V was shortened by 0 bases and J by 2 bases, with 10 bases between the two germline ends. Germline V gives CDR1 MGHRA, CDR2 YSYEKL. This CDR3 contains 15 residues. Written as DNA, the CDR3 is TGCGCCAGCAGCCAAGACAGGGGAGGGCAAGAGACCCAGTACTTC. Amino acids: CASSQDRGGQETQYF.

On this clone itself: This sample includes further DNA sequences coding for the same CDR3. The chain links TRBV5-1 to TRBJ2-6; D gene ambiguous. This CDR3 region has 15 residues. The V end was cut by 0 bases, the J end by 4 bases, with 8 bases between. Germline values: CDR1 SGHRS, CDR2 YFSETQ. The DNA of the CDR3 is TGCGCCAGCAGCTTGGGGGTCTCAGGGGCCAACGTCCTGACTTTC. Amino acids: CASSLGVSGANVLTF.

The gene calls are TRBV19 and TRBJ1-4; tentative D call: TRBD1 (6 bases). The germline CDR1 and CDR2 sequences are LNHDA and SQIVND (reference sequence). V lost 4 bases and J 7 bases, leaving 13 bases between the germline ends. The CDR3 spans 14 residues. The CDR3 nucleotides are TGTGCCAGTAGTAGGGGCAGGGGAAGTGAAAAACTGTTTTTT. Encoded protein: CASSRGRGSEKLFF.

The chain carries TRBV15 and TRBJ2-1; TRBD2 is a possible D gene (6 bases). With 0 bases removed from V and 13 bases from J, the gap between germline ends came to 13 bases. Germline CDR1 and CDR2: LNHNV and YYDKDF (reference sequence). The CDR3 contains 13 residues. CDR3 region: CATSRDYSEGQFF. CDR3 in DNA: TGTGCCACCAGCAGAGATTACTCGGAGGGCCAGTTCTTC. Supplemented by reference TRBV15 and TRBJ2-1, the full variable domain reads DAMVIQNPRYQVTQFGKPVTLSCSQTLNHNVMYWYQQKSSQAPKLLFHYYDKDFNNEADTPDNFQSRRPNTSFCFLDIRSPGLGDTAMYLCATSRDYSEGQFFGPGTRLTVL.

Written as DNA, the CDR3 is TGTGCCAGCAGTGAACTGTGGGAGCAGTACTTC. This encodes CASSELWEQYF. This chain connects TRBV2 to TRBJ2-7; no clear D. V lost 2 bases to trimming and J lost 7 bases, with 6 bases between them. This CDR3 comprises 11 residues. The V gene's germline CDR1 is SNHLY and CDR2 FYNNEI. Looking up the rest from reference TRBV2 and TRBJ2-7 gives the full variable domain: EPEVTQTPSHQVTQMGQEVILRCVPISNHLYFYWYRQILGQKVEFLVSFYNNEISEKSEIFDDQFSVERPDGSNFTLKIRSTKLEDSAMYFCASSELWEQYFGPGTRLTVT.

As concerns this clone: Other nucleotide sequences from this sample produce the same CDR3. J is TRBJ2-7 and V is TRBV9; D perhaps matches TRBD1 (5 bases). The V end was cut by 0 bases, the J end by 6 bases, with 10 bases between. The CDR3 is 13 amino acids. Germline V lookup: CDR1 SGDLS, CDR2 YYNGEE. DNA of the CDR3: TGTGCCAGCAGCGTAGTAGGGGTCGGCGAGCAGTACTTC. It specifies CASSVVGVGEQYF.

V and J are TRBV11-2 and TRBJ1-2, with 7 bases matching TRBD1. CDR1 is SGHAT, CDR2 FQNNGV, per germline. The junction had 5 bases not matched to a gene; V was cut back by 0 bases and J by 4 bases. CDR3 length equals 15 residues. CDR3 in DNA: TGTGCCAGCAGCTTAGATTTGACAGGGAGCTATGGCTACACCTTC. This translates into CASSLDLTGSYGYTF. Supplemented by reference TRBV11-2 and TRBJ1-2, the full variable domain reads EAGVAQSPRYKIIEKRQSVAFWCNPISGHATLYWYQQILGQGPKLLIQFQNNGVVDDSQLPKDRFSAERLKGVDSTLKIQPAKLEDSAVYLCASSLDLTGSYGYTFGSGTRLTVV.

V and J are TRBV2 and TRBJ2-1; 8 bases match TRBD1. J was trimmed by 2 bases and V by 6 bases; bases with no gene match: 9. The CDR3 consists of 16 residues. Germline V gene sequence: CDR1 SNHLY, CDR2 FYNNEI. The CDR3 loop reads CASRDGQGRTYNEQFF. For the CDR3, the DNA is TGTGCCAGCAGGGATGGACAGGGCCGAACCTACAATGAGCAGTTCTTC.

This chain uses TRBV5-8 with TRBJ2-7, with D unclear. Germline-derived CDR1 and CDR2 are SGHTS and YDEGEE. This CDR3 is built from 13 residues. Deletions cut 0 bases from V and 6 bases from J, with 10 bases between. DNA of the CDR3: TGTGCCAGCAGCTTGGGCAGGTTAAGCGAGCAGTACTTC. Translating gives CASSLGRLSEQYF. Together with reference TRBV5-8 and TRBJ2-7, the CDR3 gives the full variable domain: EAGVTQSPTHLIKTRGQQATLRCSPISGHTSVYWYQQALGLGLQFLLWYDEGEERNRGNFPPRFSGRQFPNYSSELNVNALELEDSALYLCASSLGRLSEQYFGPGTRLTVT.

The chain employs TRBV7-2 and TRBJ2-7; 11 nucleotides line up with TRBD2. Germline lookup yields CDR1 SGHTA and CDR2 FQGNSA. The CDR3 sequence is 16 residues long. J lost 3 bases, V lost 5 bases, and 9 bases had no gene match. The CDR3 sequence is CASSRRSGTSGYEQYF. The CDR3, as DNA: TGTGCCAGCAGCCGCAGATCGGGGACTAGCGGCTACGAGCAGTACTTC.

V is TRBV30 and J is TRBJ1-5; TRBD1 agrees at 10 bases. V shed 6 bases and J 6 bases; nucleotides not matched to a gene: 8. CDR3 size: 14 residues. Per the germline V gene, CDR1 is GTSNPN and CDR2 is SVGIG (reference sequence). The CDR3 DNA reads TGTGCCTGCGAGGGACAGGGGTTCGGTCAGCCCCAGCATTTT. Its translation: CACEGQGFGQPQHF.

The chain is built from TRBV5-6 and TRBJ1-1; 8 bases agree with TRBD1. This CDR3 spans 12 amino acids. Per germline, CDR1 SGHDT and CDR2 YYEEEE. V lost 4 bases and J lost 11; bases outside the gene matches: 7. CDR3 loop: CASSETDRGAFF. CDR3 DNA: TGTGCCAGCAGCGAGACCGACAGGGGTGCTTTCTTT.

CDR3 DNA sequence: TGCGCCAGCAGCCAAGATGCAGGGGTGGAGACCCAGTACTTC. It encodes CASSQDAGVETQYF. The chain uses TRBV4-1 and TRBJ2-5, with D perhaps matching TRBD1 (6 bases). Germline-derived CDR1 and CDR2 are MGHRA and YSYEKL. Trimming took 0 bases from V and 5 from J, leaving 10 bases between them. This CDR3 is 14 amino acids long.

The DNA of the CDR3 is TGTGCCAGCCGCAAGGACGTGAACACTGAAGCTTTCTTT. This translates into CASRKDVNTEAFF. The chain couples TRBV2 to TRBJ1-1, with D uncertain. Between the trimmed V and J ends, which lost 8 bases and 0 bases, there was a span of 10 bases. In germline, CDR1 is SNHLY, CDR2 FYNNEI. The CDR3 is 13 residues long.

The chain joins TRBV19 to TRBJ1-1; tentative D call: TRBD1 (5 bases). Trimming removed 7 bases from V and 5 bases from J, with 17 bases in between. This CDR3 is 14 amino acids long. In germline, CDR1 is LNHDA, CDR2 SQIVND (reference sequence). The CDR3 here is CASTRLQEGTEAFF. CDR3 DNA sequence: TGTGCCAGTACCAGACTACAGGAGGGGACTGAAGCTTTCTTT.

The chain's CDR3 is CASSSSRGGSYNEQFF. DNA for the CDR3: TGTGCCAGCAGTTCCTCTCGAGGTGGCTCCTACAATGAGCAGTTCTTC. This chain connects TRBV6-5 to TRBJ2-1; D remains ambiguous. Trimming took off 4 bases at V and 0 bases at J, with 13 bases between the two ends. CDR3 length: 16 amino acids. In germline, CDR1 is MNHEY, CDR2 SVGAGI.

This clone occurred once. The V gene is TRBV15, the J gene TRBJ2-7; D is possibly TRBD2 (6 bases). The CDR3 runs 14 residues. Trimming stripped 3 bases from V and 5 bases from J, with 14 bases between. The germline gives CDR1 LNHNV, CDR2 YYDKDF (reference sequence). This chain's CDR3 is CATSRGEVTDEQYF. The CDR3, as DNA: TGTGCCACCAGCAGGGGGGAGGTGACGGACGAGCAGTACTTC. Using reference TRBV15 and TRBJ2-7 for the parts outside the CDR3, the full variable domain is DAMVIQNPRYQVTQFGKPVTLSCSQTLNHNVMYWYQQKSSQAPKLLFHYYDKDFNNEADTPDNFQSRRPNTSFCFLDIRSPGLGDTAMYLCATSRGEVTDEQYFGPGTRLTVT.

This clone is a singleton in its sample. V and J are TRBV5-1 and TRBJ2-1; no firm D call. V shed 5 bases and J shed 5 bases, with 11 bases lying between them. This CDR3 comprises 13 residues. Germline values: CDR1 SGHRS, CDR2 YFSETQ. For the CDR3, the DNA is TGCGCCAGCAGTGAAAGGGCCAACAATGAGCAGTTCTTC. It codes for CASSERANNEQFF.

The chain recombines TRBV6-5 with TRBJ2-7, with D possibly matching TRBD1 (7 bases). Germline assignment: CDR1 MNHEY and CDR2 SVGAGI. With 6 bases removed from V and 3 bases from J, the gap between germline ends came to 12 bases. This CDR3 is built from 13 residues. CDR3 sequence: CASRGGQHYEQYF. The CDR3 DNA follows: TGTGCCAGCAGGGGGGGACAGCACTACGAGCAGTACTTC.

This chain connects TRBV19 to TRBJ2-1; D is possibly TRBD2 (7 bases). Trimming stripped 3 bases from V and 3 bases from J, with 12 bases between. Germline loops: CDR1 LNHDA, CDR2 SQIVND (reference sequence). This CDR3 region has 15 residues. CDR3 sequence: CASSIGGRNYNEQFF. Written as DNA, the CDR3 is TGTGCCAGTAGTATCGGGGGGCGAAACTACAATGAGCAGTTCTTC.

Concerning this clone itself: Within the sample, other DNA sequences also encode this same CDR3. CDR3 nucleotides: TGTGCCAGCAGCCCGGACAGCAGCAATCAGCCCCAGCATTTT. Its protein is CASSPDSSNQPQHF. The chain links TRBV7-8 to TRBJ1-5; maybe TRBD1 (6 bases). The CDR3 length is 14 residues. Trimming stripped 5 bases from V and 1 base from J, with 9 bases between. The germline V gene encodes CDR1 SGHVS and CDR2 FQNEAQ.

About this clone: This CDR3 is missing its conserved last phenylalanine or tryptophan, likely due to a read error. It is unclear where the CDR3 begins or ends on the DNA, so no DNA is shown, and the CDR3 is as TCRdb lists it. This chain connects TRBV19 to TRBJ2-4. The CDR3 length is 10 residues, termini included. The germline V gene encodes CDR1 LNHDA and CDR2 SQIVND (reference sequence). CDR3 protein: CASSIGLGKL.